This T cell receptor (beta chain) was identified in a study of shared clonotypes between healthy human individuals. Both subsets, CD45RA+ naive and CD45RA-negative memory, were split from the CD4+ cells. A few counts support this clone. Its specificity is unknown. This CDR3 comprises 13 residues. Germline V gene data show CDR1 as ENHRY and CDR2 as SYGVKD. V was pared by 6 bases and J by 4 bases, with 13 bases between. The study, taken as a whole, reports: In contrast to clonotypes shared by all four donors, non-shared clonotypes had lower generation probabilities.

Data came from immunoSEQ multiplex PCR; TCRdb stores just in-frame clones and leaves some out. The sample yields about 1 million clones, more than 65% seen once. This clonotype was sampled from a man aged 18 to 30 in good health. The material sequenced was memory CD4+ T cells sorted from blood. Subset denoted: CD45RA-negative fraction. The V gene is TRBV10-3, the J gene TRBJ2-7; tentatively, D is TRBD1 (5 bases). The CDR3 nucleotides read TGTGCCATCAGACCGGCAGGGCTATACGAGCAGTACTTC. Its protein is CAIRPAGLYEQYF.